Shown below are 32 T cell receptor beta chains from a single sample sequenced in a study of CD8 T cells in acute hepatitis C reinfection. The time point here: naive CD8 control sorted from an acute-time-point sample. The assay was immunoSEQ multiplex PCR, and TCRdb's table has in-frame clones only and misses some. The sample consists of approximately 41,000 clones, 87% of them appearing once. Sequencing used naive CD8+ T cells from PBMCs. The receptors were sampled from a man aged 25-45 years with chronic hepatitis C.

The chain employs TRBV11-1 and TRBJ1-2; D is perhaps TRBD1 (5 bases). V dropped 3 bases and J dropped 5 bases, with 16 bases sitting between them. This CDR3 region has 15 residues. Germline V CDR1 and CDR2: SGHAT, FQDESV (reference sequence). The CDR3 region is CASSFRSDTSYGYTF. The CDR3 DNA reads as TGTGCCAGCAGCTTTAGGTCGGACACAAGTTATGGCTACACCTTC.

This chain links TRBV2 with TRBJ1-2; weak D call: TRBD1 (5 bases). Per germline, CDR1 SNHLY and CDR2 FYNNEI. This CDR3 comprises 14 residues. Trimming removed 6 bases at V and 4 bases at J, with 15 bases between. CDR3 coding DNA: TGTGCCAGCAGACCAGGACAAGGAGGCTATGGCTACACCTTC. Amino acid sequence: CASRPGQGGYGYTF.

The chain is built from TRBV6-5 and TRBJ2-7, with no clear D. The V gene lost 3 bases and the J gene lost 7 bases, with 13 bases spanning the gap. CDR1 is MNHEY, CDR2 SVGAGI, per germline. The CDR3 contains 13 residues. DNA of the CDR3: TGTGCCAGCAGTTATTCGGCCTTAATGGAGCAGTACTTC. Translation: CASSYSALMEQYF.

This sequence joins TRBV6-5 and TRBJ2-1, with D possibly TRBD1 on 6 matching bases. Trimming took off 7 bases at V and 8 bases at J, with 15 bases between the two ends. This CDR3 has 13 residues. Germline CDR1 is MNHEY and CDR2 is SVGAGI. This chain's CDR3 is CASTSRGFHEQFF. CDR3 nucleotides: TGTGCCAGCACCTCCAGGGGATTCCATGAGCAGTTCTTC.

This rearrangement joins TRBV5-1 to TRBJ2-7, with TRBD1 matching 9 bases. This CDR3 region has 15 residues. CDR1 is SGHRS, CDR2 YFSETQ, per germline. V shed 2 bases, J shed 0 bases, and the junction held 3 bases outside the gene matches. CDR3: CASSFGTGNSYEQYF. CDR3 nucleotide sequence: TGCGCCAGCAGCTTTGGGACAGGGAACTCCTACGAGCAGTACTTC.

This clone was seen only once. The chain links TRBV5-4 to TRBJ2-1, with no clear D. V shed 0 bases and J shed 9 bases, with 4 bases lying between them. The CDR3 runs 11 residues. From germline, CDR1 is SGHNT and CDR2 YYREEE (reference sequence). CDR3 coding DNA: TGTGCCAGCAGCTTGGTAGGTGAGCAGTTCTTC. Protein: CASSLVGEQFF.

This clone has just one count. V and J are TRBV7-9 and TRBJ2-7; maybe TRBD1 (5 bases). The germline V gene encodes CDR1 SEHNR and CDR2 FQNEAQ (reference sequence). There are 12 residues in the CDR3. V lost 6 bases and J 9 bases, leaving 15 bases between the germline ends. CDR3 sequence reads: CASSHLTGAQYF. Written as DNA, the CDR3 is TGTGCCAGCAGTCATCTAACTGGGGCGCAGTACTTC.

CDR3 coding DNA: TGTGCCATCAGTGAGCCCCATGGGACAGAGAATCAGCCCCAGCATTTT. This gives the protein CAISEPHGTENQPQHF. J is TRBJ1-5 and V is TRBV10-3, with 7 bases aligning to TRBD1. The CDR3 has 16 residues. Germline lookup yields CDR1 ENHRY and CDR2 SYGVKD. Trimming cost V 2 bases and J 4 bases; bases outside gene matches: 8.

V is TRBV4-1 and J is TRBJ2-1, with 7 bases matching TRBD1. The V segment lost 0 bases and the J segment 9 bases; nucleotides outside the gene matches: 11. This CDR3 spans 16 amino acids. CDR1 and CDR2 from the germline V gene are MGHRA and YSYEKL. The CDR3 region is CASSQDIGGPGPEQFF. The CDR3 bases are TGCGCCAGCAGCCAAGATATAGGGGGCCCGGGCCCTGAGCAGTTCTTC.

This clone appeared once. The chain couples TRBV19 to TRBJ2-1; D is perhaps TRBD2 (5 bases). V was clipped by 5 bases and J by 6 bases, with 17 bases between them. The CDR3 length is 15 residues. Looked up from germline, CDR1 is LNHDA and CDR2 is SQIVND (reference sequence). Here the CDR3 reads CASSLARDLFNEQFF. The CDR3 nucleotides read TGTGCCAGTAGTCTAGCCCGTGACTTGTTCAATGAGCAGTTCTTC.

This clone was counted a few times. The gene calls are TRBV7-6 and TRBJ2-2; 7 nucleotides line up with TRBD1. Germline V gives CDR1 SGHVS, CDR2 FNYEAQ. The CDR3 extends over 18 amino acids. The V segment lost 5 bases and the J segment 0 bases; nucleotides outside the gene matches: 12. CDR3 coding DNA: TGTGCCAGCAGCGACGGGACAGCTCCATTACCGAACACCGGGGAGCTGTTTTTT. It is translated as CASSDGTAPLPNTGELFF.

V and J are TRBV29-1 and TRBJ1-1; the D is unclear. The CDR3 runs to 9 residues. With 7 bases removed from V and 10 bases from J, the gap between germline ends came to 10 bases. Germline V lookup: CDR1 SQVTM, CDR2 ANQGSEA. CDR3 DNA: TGCAGCGGTGGAGATCTAGCTTTCTTT. Translating it yields CSGGDLAFF.

Concerning this clone itself: Other DNA variants within this sample encode the same CDR3. The chain is built from TRBV27 and TRBJ2-3; D remains ambiguous. Germline loops: CDR1 MNHEY, CDR2 SMNVEV (reference sequence). Trimming took 0 bases from V and 4 from J, leaving 2 bases between them. The CDR3 runs to 12 residues. CDR3 nucleotides: TGTGCCAGCAGTTTATCGGCAGATACGCAGTATTTT. Translated: CASSLSADTQYF.

This rearrangement joins TRBV7-9 to TRBJ2-7, with 7 bases lining up with TRBD2. Per germline, CDR1 SEHNR and CDR2 FQNEAQ (reference sequence). The V gene end was trimmed by 0 bases and the J gene end by 7 bases; junction bases not matched to a gene: 3. The CDR3 is made up of 13 amino acids. CDR3 loop: CASSLAGGREQYF. The CDR3 DNA reads TGTGCCAGCAGCTTAGCGGGAGGGAGGGAGCAGTACTTC.

The chain links TRBV11-2 to TRBJ2-7; 8 bases map to TRBD1. CDR3 length: 14 residues. With V trimmed by 4 bases and J by 3 bases, 5 bases remained unmatched. Germline V gene sequence: CDR1 SGHAT, CDR2 FQNNGV. The CDR3 loop reads CASSSGTGFYEQYF. The CDR3 nucleotides read TGTGCCAGCAGCTCCGGGACAGGTTTCTACGAGCAGTACTTC.

As to this clone: This CDR3 is also generated by other DNA sequences in the sample. The chain employs TRBV5-4 and TRBJ1-1; D is uncertain. Germline-derived CDR1 and CDR2 are SGHNT and YYREEE (reference sequence). There are 11 residues in the CDR3. Trimming cost V 0 bases and J 4 bases, with 1 base left between them. This CDR3 is CASSLGTEAFF. CDR3 nucleotides: TGTGCCAGCAGCTTGGGCACTGAAGCTTTCTTT.

The rearrangement uses TRBV28 and TRBJ2-3, with D hard to call. Trimming took 5 bases from V and 1 from J, leaving 10 bases between them. In germline, CDR1 is MDHEN, CDR2 SYDVKM. The CDR3 covers 14 residues. The CDR3 bases are TGTGCCAGCAGTAGGCTGGAAGGCACAGATACGCAGTATTTT. Translation gives CASSRLEGTDTQYF.

This rearrangement joins TRBV19 to TRBJ2-7; D is ambiguous. The CDR3 covers 11 residues. Trimming left V 5 bases short and J 3 bases short, with 5 bases between. Germline CDR1 is LNHDA and CDR2 is SQIVND (reference sequence). CDR3 loop: CASSFDYEQYF. The CDR3 nucleotides read TGTGCCAGTAGTTTCGACTACGAGCAGTACTTC. The full variable domain, in which reference TRBV19 and TRBJ2-7 provide the parts outside the CDR3, is DGGITQSPKYLFRKEGQNVTLSCEQNLNHDAMYWYRQDPGQGLRLIYYSQIVNDFQKGDIAEGYSVSREKKESFPLTVTSAQKNPTAFYLCASSFDYEQYFGPGTRLTVT.

The chain employs TRBV4-1 and TRBJ1-5; 10 nucleotides align to TRBD1. The CDR3 loop spans 15 amino acids. From germline, CDR1 is MGHRA and CDR2 YSYEKL. After removal of 4 bases from V and 6 bases from J, the junction contained 6 bases not matched to a gene. The CDR3: CASSLGQGERQPQHF. The CDR3, as DNA: TGCGCCAGCAGCCTAGGACAGGGGGAGCGTCAGCCCCAGCATTTT.

The chain is built from TRBV15 and TRBJ2-5, with D uncertain. With 0 bases removed from V and 5 bases from J, the gap between germline ends came to 13 bases. CDR1 LNHNV and CDR2 YYDKDF come from the germline V gene (reference sequence). The CDR3 runs to 15 residues. The CDR3 sequence: CATSRDRPSGETQYF. The CDR3 DNA reads TGTGCCACCAGCAGAGATCGTCCCTCCGGGGAGACCCAGTACTTC.

The rearrangement uses TRBV10-3 and TRBJ1-2; 8 bases are shared with TRBD1. The germline CDR1 and CDR2 sequences are ENHRY and SYGVKD. The V gene end was trimmed by 0 bases and the J gene end by 7 bases; junction bases not matched to a gene: 13. The CDR3 sequence is 17 residues long. CDR3 loop: CAISESWGYSGGSGYTF. In DNA form, the CDR3 reads TGTGCCATCAGTGAGTCGTGGGGGTATTCAGGGGGCTCTGGCTACACCTTC.

V gene TRBV7-8 combines with J gene TRBJ2-7, with TRBD2 identical over 9 bases. This CDR3 comprises 14 residues. The germline gives CDR1 SGHVS, CDR2 FQNEAQ. The V segment lost 8 bases and the J segment 6 bases; nucleotides outside the gene matches: 11. CDR3 sequence (DNA): TGTGCCAGCGCGACGGGGGGAGCGGGAGGCGAGCAGTACTTC. Translation gives CASATGGAGGEQYF.

The gene calls are TRBV11-2 and TRBJ2-7, with D maybe TRBD2 (6 bases). Germline V gene data show CDR1 as SGHAT and CDR2 as FQNNGV. V dropped 1 base and J dropped 5 bases, with 12 bases sitting between them. The CDR3 has 14 amino acids. CDR3 nucleotide sequence: TGTGCCAGCAGCTTAGGAGGGACTCAGGACGAGCAGTACTTC. Protein sequence: CASSLGGTQDEQYF.

This sequence joins TRBV11-3 and TRBJ2-2; D unclear. Between the trimmed V and J ends, which lost 3 bases and 5 bases, there was a span of 13 bases. There are 15 residues in the CDR3. CDR1 SGHNT and CDR2 YENEEA come from the germline V gene. CDR3 coding DNA: TGTGCCAGCAGCTTCTCCGCGACAATGACCGGGGAGCTGTTTTTT. This codes for CASSFSATMTGELFF.

The chain combines TRBV7-2 with TRBJ2-7, with D uncertain. Germline assignment: CDR1 SGHTA and CDR2 FQGNSA. V lost 6 bases to trimming and J lost 2 bases, with 5 bases between them. The CDR3 has 11 amino acids. The DNA of the CDR3 is TGTGCCAGCAGTGATACCTACGAGCAGTACTTC. This gives the protein CASSDTYEQYF.

The chain carries TRBV29-1 and TRBJ1-1, with 7 bases fitting TRBD1. The junction had 7 bases not matched to a gene; V was cut back by 1 base and J by 11 bases. Germline lookup yields CDR1 SQVTM and CDR2 ANQGSEA. The CDR3 is 12 residues long. The CDR3 protein is CSVEGDSQWAFF. For the CDR3, the DNA is TGCAGCGTTGAAGGGGACAGCCAGTGGGCTTTCTTT.

This clone was recorded once. The V call is TRBV2, the J call TRBJ2-3, with 8 bases lining up with TRBD2. The CDR3 spans 18 residues. Germline CDR1 is SNHLY and CDR2 is FYNNEI. V lost 5 bases to trimming and J lost 6 bases; unmatched junction nucleotides: 19. Written as DNA, the CDR3 is TGTGCCAGCAGTCCCCACGGGGGGGCAAGGTATGACGGGGATACGCAGTATTTT. Translating it yields CASSPHGGARYDGDTQYF.

The chain combines TRBV5-1 with TRBJ2-7, with 8 bases identical to TRBD1. Germline V CDR1 and CDR2: SGHRS, YFSETQ. V dropped 4 bases and J dropped 6; count of bases not matched to a gene: 3. This CDR3 contains 12 residues. The CDR3: CASSKDRAEQYF. As DNA, the CDR3 is TGCGCCAGCAGCAAGGACAGGGCCGAGCAGTACTTC.

V gene TRBV2 combines with J gene TRBJ2-1, with 10 bases matching TRBD2. J lost 3 bases, V lost 5 bases, and 16 bases had no gene match. CDR1 and CDR2 (germline): SNHLY, FYNNEI. The CDR3 spans 19 residues. The CDR3 loop is CASSPDPPGTSENYNEQFF. CDR3 DNA sequence: TGTGCCAGCAGTCCTGACCCACCCGGGACTAGCGAAAACTACAATGAGCAGTTCTTC.

The CDR3 reads CASSPRQGPGNTIYF. CDR3 in DNA: TGTGCCAGCAGCCCTCGACAGGGGCCTGGAAACACCATATATTTT. The gene calls are TRBV5-6 and TRBJ1-3, with 8 positions matching TRBD1. The CDR3 consists of 15 residues. Germline CDR1 SGHDT, CDR2 YYEEEE. V gave up 4 bases and J gave up 2 bases; unmatched junction bases: 5.

The V call is TRBV19, the J call TRBJ2-7, with D possibly TRBD1 on 6 matching bases. The CDR3 is 14 residues long. V shed 3 bases and J shed 6 bases, with 15 bases lying between them. In germline, CDR1 is LNHDA, CDR2 SQIVND (reference sequence). The CDR3 DNA is TGTGCCAGTAGTATGGGGGCAGTGACCTCCGAGCAGTACTTC. It encodes CASSMGAVTSEQYF.

The V call is TRBV7-9, the J call TRBJ2-2; 7 bases line up with TRBD1. The CDR3 has 17 amino acids. Germline V lookup: CDR1 SEHNR, CDR2 FQNEAQ (reference sequence). J gave up 2 bases and V 4 bases, and 10 bases lay outside the gene matches. The CDR3 here is CASSSPGGHYNTGELFF. DNA for the CDR3: TGTGCCAGCAGCTCCCCAGGGGGACACTACAACACCGGGGAGCTGTTTTTT.